This T cell receptor (beta chain) was captured by sequencing in a study of blood T cells in healthy people across ages. The germline V and J ends were trimmed by 6 bases and 4 bases, with 19 bases remaining between them. The CDR3 covers 15 residues. Per the germline V gene, CDR1 is DFQATT and CDR2 is SNEGSKA (reference sequence). This clonotype was found many times. A second roughly 6 to 12 cycle PCR used barcoded and J-beta primers. Every individual sample yielded 3 million or more paired-end reads (each containing CDR3). Via MiXCR, TCRdb re-called the 5' RACE reads, giving one row per CDR3 protein. The table lists hundreds of thousands of distinct CDR3 sequences, more than 25% of them singletons, with approximately 15% in the top ten.

The sequenced sample consisted of blood. This chain uses TRBV20-1 with TRBJ2-1, with D tentatively TRBD1 (5 bases). The TCR originated in a woman over 75 in good health. The CDR3 DNA reads TGCAGTGCCAACCTTCCCTCTACAGGTTACAATGAGCAGTTCTTC. Translating it yields CSANLPSTGYNEQFF.